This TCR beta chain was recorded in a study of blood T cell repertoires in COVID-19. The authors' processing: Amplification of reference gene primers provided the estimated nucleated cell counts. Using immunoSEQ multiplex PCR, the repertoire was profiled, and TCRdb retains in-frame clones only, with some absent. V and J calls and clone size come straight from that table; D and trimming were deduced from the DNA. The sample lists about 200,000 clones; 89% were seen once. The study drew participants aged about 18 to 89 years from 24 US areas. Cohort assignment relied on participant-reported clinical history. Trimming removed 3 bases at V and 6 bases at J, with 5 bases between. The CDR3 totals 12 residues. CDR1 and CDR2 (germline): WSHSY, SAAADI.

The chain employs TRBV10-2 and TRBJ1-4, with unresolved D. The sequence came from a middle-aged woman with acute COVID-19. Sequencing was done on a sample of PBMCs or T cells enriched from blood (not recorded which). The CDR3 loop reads CASSDPDEKLFF. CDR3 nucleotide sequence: TGCGCCAGCAGTGACCCAGATGAAAAACTGTTTTTT.